Below are 30 T cell receptor beta chains sequenced from a single sample in a study of blood T cells in healthy people across ages. A J-beta primer mix and a sample-barcoded 5' primer were used in a second PCR of roughly 7 to 12 cycles. Each CDR3 protein is one row after TCRdb ran MiXCR on the 5' RACE reads. The sample yields roughly 1.4 million distinct CDR3 sequences, approximately 59% seen once. Material: blood. These TCRs come from a man younger than 30 in good health.

The gene calls are TRBV6-1 and TRBJ2-1, with D unresolved. Germline V gives CDR1 MNHNS, CDR2 SASEGT. The CDR3 sequence is 15 residues long. The V gene lost 3 bases and the J gene lost 8 bases, with 17 bases spanning the gap. DNA of the CDR3: TGTGCCAGCAGTGACTTGAATCCTTTAGTCGATGAGCAGTTCTTC. Translating gives CASSDLNPLVDEQFF.

V is TRBV7-2 and J is TRBJ2-3; D is ambiguous. V gave up 6 bases and J gave up 3 bases, with 10 bases separating them. The CDR3 covers 13 residues. Germline CDR1 reads SGHTA; CDR2 reads FQGNSA. The CDR3 is CASRVAATDTQYF. CDR3 nucleotides: TGTGCCAGCAGGGTCGCGGCTACAGATACGCAGTATTTT. The variable domain in full, with the rest retrieved from reference TRBV7-2 and TRBJ2-3, is GAGVSQSPSNKVTEKGKDVELRCDPISGHTALYWYRQSLGQGLEFLIYFQGNSAPDKSGLPSDRFSAERTGGSVSTLTIQRTQQEDSAVYLCASRVAATDTQYFGPGTRLTVL.

This clonotype appeared a few times. The chain links TRBV20-1 to TRBJ1-2, with no clear D. Trimming shortened V by 3 bases and J by 2 bases, and 10 bases separated the two germline ends. CDR1 and CDR2 (germline): DFQATT, SNEGSKA (reference sequence). The CDR3 spans 13 residues. The CDR3, as DNA: TGCAGTGCTAGTTTGCCATTGAACTATGGCTACACCTTC. Its protein product is CSASLPLNYGYTF.

This clonotype was found once. One end of the junction varies from germline; a read error may be responsible. The rearrangement joins TRBV29-1 to TRBJ2-1; the match to TRBD1 covers 11 bases. The CDR3 is 15 residues long. CDR1 is SQVTM and CDR2 is ANQGSEA in the germline V gene. The DNA of the CDR3 is TGCAGCGTTGAAGAGGGACAGGGGGAAGCCAATGAGCGGTTCTTC. Protein sequence: CSVEEGQGEANERFF.

V and J are TRBV11-2 and TRBJ2-1, with 11 bases identical to TRBD2. Germline trimming cut 1 base from V and 4 bases from J; bases unmatched to any gene: 3. Germline lookup yields CDR1 SGHAT and CDR2 FQNNGV. This CDR3 has 16 residues. CDR3 DNA sequence: TGTGCCAGCAGCTTAGTAGCGGGGGGGCGATACAATGAGCAGTTCTTC. This codes for CASSLVAGGRYNEQFF.

The gene calls are TRBV27 and TRBJ2-5; TRBD1 or TRBD2 may be the D gene (5 bases each). TRBJ2-7 explains the end of the DNA better; the J call may be wrong. Germline assignment: CDR1 MNHEY and CDR2 SMNVEV (reference sequence). The CDR3 totals 15 residues. The CDR3 sequence: CASSFAGDGHYEQYF. DNA for the CDR3: TGTGCCAGCAGTTTCGCCGGGGACGGCCACTACGAGCAGTACTTC.

The chain combines TRBV6-6 with TRBJ2-5; D is perhaps TRBD2 (7 bases). This CDR3 comprises 13 residues. Looked up from germline, CDR1 is MNHNY and CDR2 is SVGAGI (reference sequence). Trimming stripped 8 bases from V and 11 bases from J, with 21 bases between. The CDR3: CASDRTRGGEQYF. In nucleotides, the CDR3 is TGTGCCAGCGACCGGACAAGGGGGGGGGAGCAGTACTTC.

The chain uses TRBV27 and TRBJ1-1, with D uncertain. Germline V gene sequence: CDR1 MNHEY, CDR2 SMNVEV (reference sequence). This CDR3 has 13 residues. Trimming shortened V by 6 bases and J by 3 bases, and 11 bases separated the two germline ends. The CDR3 reads CASSPLGHTEAFF. The CDR3 coding sequence is TGTGCCAGCAGCCCCCTGGGTCACACTGAAGCTTTCTTT.

This clonotype has just a few counts. This chain connects TRBV7-8 to TRBJ2-3, with 9 bases that match TRBD1. Germline V gene lookup returns CDR1 SGHVS and CDR2 FQNEAQ. This CDR3 comprises 18 residues. V shed 5 bases, J shed 4 bases, and the junction held 16 bases outside the gene matches. DNA for the CDR3: TGTGCCAGCAGCAGCTCGCCCACAGGGGGCTGGATGTCAGATACGCAGTATTTT. This translates into CASSSSPTGGWMSDTQYF.

This chain uses TRBV4-3 with TRBJ2-7; possibly TRBD1 for D (6 bases). The assigned J gene may be wrong: the sequence end matches TRBJ2-5 better. The germline V gene has CDR1 LGHNA and CDR2 YSLEER. The CDR3 contains 17 residues. In DNA, the CDR3 is TGCGCCAGCAGCCAAGTAGGGGTGGGGGCTTATGGAGAGACCCAGTACTTC. This gives the protein CASSQVGVGAYGETQYF.

This clonotype was detected only a few times. The rearrangement joins TRBV11-2 to TRBJ1-2, with D perhaps matching TRBD1 (5 bases). V was shortened by 1 base and J by 8 bases, with 11 bases between the two germline ends. CDR1 SGHAT and CDR2 FQNNGV come from the germline V gene. The CDR3 runs to 13 residues. In DNA, the CDR3 is TGTGCCAGCAGCTTAGTAGGGGTAGAAGGCTACACCTTC. It codes for CASSLVGVEGYTF. Full variable domain (remainder filled in from reference TRBV11-2 and TRBJ1-2): EAGVAQSPRYKIIEKRQSVAFWCNPISGHATLYWYQQILGQGPKLLIQFQNNGVVDDSQLPKDRFSAERLKGVDSTLKIQPAKLEDSAVYLCASSLVGVEGYTFGSGTRLTVV.

The chain couples TRBV27 to TRBJ2-7; a weak D match, TRBD2 (6 bases). This CDR3 contains 14 residues. V lost 3 bases and J lost 4, with 13 bases in between. Germline assignment: CDR1 MNHEY and CDR2 SMNVEV (reference sequence). The CDR3 DNA is TGTGCCAGCAGTTTGCTGACTAGTCAGTACGAGCAGTACTTC. Protein: CASSLLTSQYEQYF.

The V call is TRBV3-1, the J call TRBJ1-2, with TRBD1 as a possible D gene (5 bases). CDR1 and CDR2 from the germline V gene are LGHDT and YNNKEL (reference sequence). Trimming took off 0 bases at V and 8 bases at J, with 16 bases between the two ends. This CDR3 has 15 residues. For the CDR3, the DNA is TGTGCCAGCAGCCAAGATCCCAGGGTTGGGAGAGGCTACACCTTC. It is translated as CASSQDPRVGRGYTF.

The rearrangement uses TRBV20-1 and TRBJ1-1, with unresolved D. The CDR3 is 13 residues long. V was pared by 2 bases and J by 0 bases, with 7 bases between. In germline, CDR1 is DFQATT, CDR2 SNEGSKA (reference sequence). The CDR3 here is CSARQELNTEAFF. CDR3 coding DNA: TGCAGTGCTAGACAGGAGTTGAACACTGAAGCTTTCTTT.

The chain couples TRBV28 to TRBJ2-5; possibly TRBD1 for D (6 bases). The J call is in doubt because the DNA end fits TRBJ2-7 better. The CDR3 spans 15 residues. CDR1 MDHEN and CDR2 SYDVKM come from the germline V gene. In DNA form, the CDR3 reads TGTGCCAGCAGTCGGACAGTCTTAGGGTCCTACGAGCAGTACTTC. It yields the protein CASSRTVLGSYEQYF.

The chain links TRBV25-1 to TRBJ2-1, with TRBD1 identical over 7 bases. CDR1 MGHDK and CDR2 SYGVNS come from the germline V gene. The ends lost 8 bases at V and 9 bases at J; junction bases unmatched: 10. The CDR3 length is 13 residues. The CDR3 here is CASLDRVLGEQFF. The CDR3 nucleotides are TGTGCCAGCCTCGACAGGGTCTTGGGTGAGCAGTTCTTC. Together with reference TRBV25-1 and TRBJ2-1, the CDR3 gives the full variable domain: EADIYQTPRYLVIGTGKKITLECSQTMGHDKMYWYQQDPGMELHLIHYSYGVNSTEKGDLSSESTVSRIRTEHFPLTLESARPSHTSQYLCASLDRVLGEQFFGPGTRLTVL.

The chain links TRBV20-1 to TRBJ2-5; D unresolved. The germline CDR1 and CDR2 sequences are DFQATT and SNEGSKA (reference sequence). V lost 2 bases and J lost 4, with 5 bases in between. This CDR3 has 11 amino acids. The CDR3 region is CSARSGETQYF. CDR3 bases: TGCAGTGCTAGATCTGGAGAGACCCAGTACTTC.

In the case of this clonotype: This may arise from a read error, as a much more abundant clone is one base away. The CDR3 region has the DNA TGTGCCACCAGTGACGGGAGCTCCTACAATGAGCAGTACTTC. Translation gives CATSDGSSYNEQYF. V gene TRBV24-1 combines with J gene TRBJ2-1; D is perhaps TRBD2 (6 bases). Matching the DNA end better, TRBJ2-7 makes the J call doubtful. The CDR3 is 14 amino acids. Germline V CDR1 and CDR2: KGHDR, SFDVKD.

This chain joins TRBV11-2 and TRBJ2-4; TRBD1 agrees at 7 bases. The end of the DNA is better explained by TRBJ2-7, so the J call may be wrong. There are 14 residues in the CDR3. Germline V CDR1 and CDR2: SGHAT, FQNNGV. CDR3 bases: TGTGCCAGCAGCATGAGGGGGCCCCTTTACGAGCAGTACTTC. Translation gives CASSMRGPLYEQYF.

The J gene is TRBJ2-5, the V gene TRBV20-1, with a possible D match to TRBD1 (6 bases). Trimming removed 6 bases at V and 0 bases at J, with 14 bases between. Germline values: CDR1 DFQATT, CDR2 SNEGSKA (reference sequence). The CDR3 extends over 14 amino acids. Written as DNA, the CDR3 is TGCAGTGCAATGGACAGACGGTACCAAGAGACCCAGTACTTC. Translation: CSAMDRRYQETQYF.

The V gene is TRBV27, the J gene TRBJ2-1; D not certain. CDR1 is MNHEY and CDR2 is SMNVEV in the germline V gene (reference sequence). V was shortened by 8 bases and J by 10 bases, with 9 bases between the two germline ends. This CDR3 spans 10 amino acids. The CDR3 sequence is CASGWFEQFF. CDR3 DNA sequence: TGTGCCAGCGGATGGTTCGAGCAGTTCTTC.

This clonotype has only a few counts. This chain uses TRBV27 with TRBJ2-1, with 12 bases that match TRBD2. Germline trimming cut 6 bases from V and 9 bases from J; bases unmatched to any gene: 9. Germline lookup yields CDR1 MNHEY and CDR2 SMNVEV (reference sequence). CDR3 length: 15 residues. Written as DNA, the CDR3 is TGTGCCAGCAGCCTAGCGGGAGGGCCTGTTGGTGAGCAGTTCTTC. This sequence encodes CASSLAGGPVGEQFF.

The chain carries TRBV29-1 and TRBJ2-1; 8 positions match TRBD2. CDR3 length equals 15 residues. Losses at the gene ends were 1 base for V and 0 bases for J; bases not matched to a gene: 2. Germline CDR1 reads SQVTM; CDR2 reads ANQGSEA. CDR3 nucleotides: TGCAGCGTTGAAGGCAGCGGGGGCTCCTACAATGAGCAGTTCTTC. It codes for CSVEGSGGSYNEQFF.

This chain links TRBV20-1 with TRBJ2-4, with a weak D call TRBD2 (6 bases). The last part of the DNA fits TRBJ2-5 better; the J call may be wrong. The CDR3 has 15 amino acids. The germline gives CDR1 DFQATT, CDR2 SNEGSKA (reference sequence). CDR3 bases: TGCAGTGCTAGAGAGGGAAGCGGGTGGGCGGAGACCCAGTACTTC. It encodes CSAREGSGWAETQYF.

The chain links TRBV12-3 or TRBV12-4 to TRBJ2-2, with 9 bases that match TRBD1. The junction had 4 bases not matched to a gene; V was cut back by 6 bases and J by 5 bases. CDR3 length: 14 amino acids. CDR3 DNA sequence: TGTGCCAGCAGAATTGACAGGGGGACCGGGGAGCTGTTTTTT. As protein: CASRIDRGTGELFF.

The J gene is TRBJ1-1, the V gene TRBV21-1. TRBV21-1 is reported as a pseudogene. The CDR3 extends over 13 amino acids. The CDR3 protein is CASSKSGEAEAFF. The CDR3 nucleotides are TGTGCCAGCAGCAAAAGTGGGGAGGCTGAAGCTTTCTTT.

This chain connects TRBV9 to TRBJ2-3; D remains ambiguous. CDR3 size: 17 residues. Germline V lookup: CDR1 SGDLS, CDR2 YYNGEE. The V gene lost 0 bases and the J gene lost 2 bases, with 16 bases spanning the gap. CDR3 loop: CASSVVDPVFPTDTQYF. Here the CDR3 DNA reads TGTGCCAGCAGCGTAGTGGACCCCGTTTTTCCCACAGATACGCAGTATTTT. Supplemented by reference TRBV9 and TRBJ2-3, the full variable domain reads DSGVTQTPKHLITATGQRVTLRCSPRSGDLSVYWYQQSLDQGLQFLIQYYNGEERAKGNILERFSAQQFPDLHSELNLSSLELGDSALYFCASSVVDPVFPTDTQYFGPGTRLTVL.

The chain combines TRBV6-5 with TRBJ2-3; 9 bases are shared with TRBD2. The trim removed 2 bases at V and 2 bases at J, leaving 14 bases unmatched. The CDR3 loop spans 19 amino acids. Per the germline V gene, CDR1 is MNHEY and CDR2 is SVGAGI. The CDR3 is CASSYPTYAGGYSTDTQYF. The CDR3 DNA sequence: TGTGCCAGCAGTTACCCGACCTATGCGGGGGGGTATTCCACAGATACGCAGTATTTT.

A few counts support this clonotype. V usage is TRBV4-3 and J usage is TRBJ2-7; 9 bases are shared with TRBD1. The CDR3 has 15 residues. Germline CDR1 LGHNA, CDR2 YSLEER. J was trimmed by 4 bases and V by 2 bases; bases with no gene match: 6. DNA of the CDR3: TGCGCCAGCAGCCAAAGGACAGGGGTTCTATACGAGCAGTACTTC. Protein: CASSQRTGVLYEQYF.

This chain connects TRBV12-5 to TRBJ2-2; D is unresolved. Germline CDR1 is LGHNT and CDR2 is FRNRAP. There are 16 residues in the CDR3. V was pared by 2 bases and J by 1 base, with 11 bases between. CDR3 sequence (DNA): TGTGCTAGTGGTTTGTTATTCTCAGGGAACACCGGGGAGCTGTTTTTT. Amino acid sequence: CASGLLFSGNTGELFF. The variable domain in full, completed from reference TRBV12-5 and TRBJ2-2, reads DARVTQTPRHKVTEMGQEVTMRCQPILGHNTVFWYRQTMMQGLELLAYFRNRAPLDDSGMPKDRFSAEMPDATLATLKIQPSEPRDSAVYFCASGLLFSGNTGELFFGEGSRLTVL.